These T cell receptor beta chains were read from a single sample in a study of blood T cell repertoires in COVID-19. TCRdb's table, derived via immunoSEQ multiplex PCR, lists solely in-frame clones and lacks some. Of 290,000 or so clones listed, approximately 91% are singletons. What was sequenced was peripheral blood. These receptors all come from a woman aged 25-40 years with COVID-19, enrolled during active disease. CDR3s include the opening cysteine and the closing phenylalanine or tryptophan. Each record gives: J gene, clone size, V gene, D gene, CDR3 DNA, CDR3 protein. D genes are given only for firm matches. Clone size, where shown, is once, few, many, or a class for clones that have expanded.

TRBJ1-1 - TRBV28 - TGTGCCAGCAGTTTCCCCAGGACAGAGATGAACACTGAAGCTTTCTTT CASSFPRTEMNTEAFF
TRBJ1-4 - TRBV7-9 TRBD1 TGTGCCAGCAGCCCTCAGGGGGCGCGGGGTGAAAAACTGTTTTTT CASSPQGARGEKLFF
TRBJ2-3 - TRBV5-1 TRBD2 TGCGCCAGCAGCTTAGGCAAGCGGGAGGCGACAGATACGCAGTATTTT CASSLGKREATDTQYF
TRBJ1-5 - TRBV29-1 - TGCAGCGTTGGGACAGACTATCAGCCCCAGCATTTT CSVGTDYQPQHF
TRBJ1-1 once TRBV6-5 TRBD1 TGTGCCAGCAGTTACTCGATTCGACAGGGTAGCACTGAAGCTTTCTTT CASSYSIRQGSTEAFF
TRBJ1-1 - TRBV7-9 - TGTGCCAGCAGCTTAGGGCCTACAGTGAACACTGAAGCTTTCTTT CASSLGPTVNTEAFF
TRBJ1-1 - TRBV19 - TGTGCCAGTAGTATGGGGGCGCGAGCTTTCTTT CASSMGARAFF
TRBJ2-7 - TRBV5-1 TRBD2 TGCGCCAGCAGCATAGGCGGACTAGGTGTGATAACCTACGAGCAGTACTTC CASSIGGLGVITYEQYF
TRBJ2-1 - TRBV24-1 TRBD1 TGTGCCACCAGTGATTACCGGGACAGGGGGGGGTATGAGCAGTTCTTC CATSDYRDRGGYEQFF
TRBJ2-1 - TRBV6-5 - TGTGCCAGCAGTTACTCGAACAGGGGGGGTCGGTTCTTC CASSYSNRGGRFF
TRBJ1-3 - TRBV19 TRBD1 TGTGCCAGTAGTCCGAACAGGGGGCCTGGAAACACCATATATTTT CASSPNRGPGNTIYF
TRBJ2-1 - TRBV5-1 - TGCGCCAGCAGCTTGTCCATGAGCTCCTACAATGAGCAGTTCTTC CASSLSMSSYNEQFF
TRBJ1-2 - TRBV19 - TGTGCCAGTAGTATCGGCGGAAGGGGCCCGAAAGGCTACACCTTC CASSIGGRGPKGYTF
TRBJ2-7 few TRBV5-5 TRBD2 TGTGCCAGCAGCTTGGAAGCGGGAGTCTACGAGCAGTACTTC CASSLEAGVYEQYF
TRBJ1-5 once TRBV3-1/TRBV3-2 - TGTGCCAGCAGCCAAGGGGCCGATCAGCCCCAGCATTTT CASSQGADQPQHF
TRBJ2-7 - TRBV28 - TGTGCCAGCAGCCTACAGGGAAGGCAGTACTTC CASSLQGRQYF
TRBJ2-2 - TRBV6-2/TRBV6-3 TRBD2 TGTGCCAGCAGTTACGGAGCGGGAGGTCCCACCGGGGAGCTGTTTTTT CASSYGAGGPTGELFF
TRBJ2-3 once TRBV6-4 - TGTGCCAGCAGTAGCCAACCGGGAGATACGCAGTATTTT CASSSQPGDTQYF
TRBJ2-1 - TRBV5-4 - TGTGCCAGCAGCTTACAGCGGCTCCCCTACAATGAGCAGTTCTTC CASSLQRLPYNEQFF
TRBJ2-5 - TRBV24-1 TRBD1 TGTGCCACCAGTGACCGACGACAGGGACCACAACAAGAGACCCAGTACTTC CATSDRRQGPQQETQYF
TRBJ1-5 - TRBV10-3 - TGTGCCATCAGGTCCCAGGACAATCAGCCCCAGCATTTT CAIRSQDNQPQHF
TRBJ1-2 - TRBV28 - TGTGCCAGCAGTTTTCCTCTAACGGGTGGCTACACCTTC CASSFPLTGGYTF
TRBJ1-1 - TRBV19 - TGTGCCAGTAGTATAATGGCAGAAGTTAACACTGAAGCTTTCTTT CASSIMAEVNTEAFF
TRBJ2-1 - TRBV5-6 TRBD1 TGTGCCAGCAGCACAGGGACAGGGAGCTCCTACAATGAGCAGTTCTTC CASSTGTGSSYNEQFF
TRBJ1-5 - TRBV5-4 - TGTGCCAGCAGCGTCTGGGGGGGGGCTGGGACTCAGCCCCAGCATTTT CASSVWGGAGTQPQHF
TRBJ1-2 - TRBV28 TRBD1 TGTGCCAGCAGTTTAACAGGGGAGGGCTACACCTTC CASSLTGEGYTF
TRBJ1-3 - TRBV21-1 - TGTGCCAGCAGCCAGGGACAGCCAAACACCATATATTTT CASSQGQPNTIYF
TRBJ2-1 - TRBV6-4 TRBD2 TGTGCCAGCAGTGTGCTAGCGGGAGGGCCGACGCAGTTCTTC CASSVLAGGPTQFF
TRBJ2-7 - TRBV5-4 TRBD2 TGTGCCAGCAGCCCCCGTCGCGGGAGCTCCTACGAGCAGTACTTC CASSPRRGSSYEQYF
TRBJ1-3 - TRBV13 TRBD1 TGTGCCAGCAGCCACCGGGGACAGGGGATCCCAGGCCGTTCTGGAAACACCATATATTTT CASSHRGQGIPGRSGNTIYF
TRBJ2-7 - TRBV5-1 TRBD2 TGCGCCAGCAGCCGGACAGCGGGAGGTCCCAGGAGCTCCTACGAGCAGTACTTC CASSRTAGGPRSSYEQYF
TRBJ2-2 - TRBV19 TRBD2 TGTGCCAGTAGTTCCAGCGGGAGGGCGAACACCGGGGAGCTGTTTTTT CASSSSGRANTGELFF
TRBJ1-1 - TRBV28 - TGTGCCAGCAGTTTGCCAGGGAAGAACACTGAAGCTTTCTTT CASSLPGKNTEAFF
TRBJ1-4 - TRBV9 - TGTGCCAGCAGCGTAGACCCGGGGATGAATGAAAAACTGTTTTTT CASSVDPGMNEKLFF
TRBJ1-1 - TRBV6-6 - TGTGCCAGCAGTTACGGACGGGGTTACGAAGCTTTCTTT CASSYGRGYEAFF
TRBJ1-1 - TRBV6-5 TRBD1 TGTGCCAGCACCCCCCCTCCGGGACAGGGGGCTGAAGCTTTCTTT CASTPPPGQGAEAFF
TRBJ1-1 once TRBV30 - TGTGCCTGGAGTGTCGGTACTCTGGGGGGGAACACTGAAGCTTTCTTT CAWSVGTLGGNTEAFF
TRBJ2-7 - TRBV15 TRBD2 TGTGCCACCAGCCCGGGGGGGTCTACGTGGGAGCAGTACTTC CATSPGGSTWEQYF
TRBJ2-7 - TRBV11-2 - TGTGCCAGCAGCTTAGTGGGGCAGGCCTACGAGCAGTACTTC CASSLVGQAYEQYF
TRBJ2-1 - TRBV19 - TGTGCCAGTAGTATACAGGCAGCCTACAATGAGCAGTTCTTC CASSIQAAYNEQFF
TRBJ2-7 - TRBV4-1 - TGCGCCAGCAGCCAAGAAAGCGGGCTGTCTCTAGACGAGCAGTACTTC CASSQESGLSLDEQYF